A single sample is the source of the 13 T cell receptor beta chains below, sequenced in a study of blood T cell repertoires in COVID-19. Clones were read by immunoSEQ multiplex PCR, and TCRdb kept only the in-frame ones, dropping some. The data show about 74,000 clones, approximately 89% seen once. Sequencing was done on a sample of peripheral blood. Every receptor here comes from a woman of 80 years or more with acute or convalescent COVID-19.

There are a few counts of this clone. The genes are TRBV2 and TRBJ2-7, with 13 bases lining up with TRBD2. The CDR3 totals 17 residues. Germline CDR1 and CDR2: SNHLY and FYNNEI. V dropped 4 bases and J dropped 0; count of bases not matched to a gene: 6. This CDR3 reads CASSAGTSGVSSYEQYF. The CDR3, as DNA: TGTGCCAGCAGTGCCGGGACTAGCGGGGTCAGCTCCTACGAGCAGTACTTC.

The gene calls are TRBV7-5 and TRBJ2-1; the DNA was not used to check the table's D call, TRBD2. TRBV7-5 is an annotated pseudogene. The CDR3 totals 16 residues. The chain's CDR3 is CARSLRTSVIYNEQFF. The CDR3 DNA is TGTGCCAGAAGCCTTCGGACTAGCGTGATCTACAATGAGCAGTTCTTC.

The rearrangement links TRBV15 to TRBJ1-2; the D gene is possibly TRBD1 (5 bases). The CDR3 consists of 11 residues. Germline V gives CDR1 LNHNV, CDR2 YYDKDF (reference sequence). V was shortened by 5 bases and J by 4 bases, with 5 bases between the two germline ends. DNA for the CDR3: TGTGCCACCAGCGACAGCTATGGCTACACCTTC. Its translation is CATSDSYGYTF.

This clone was recorded a few times. J is TRBJ1-2 and V is TRBV12-3 or TRBV12-4; the D is unclear. Trimming removed 3 bases at V and 5 bases at J, with 10 bases between. The CDR3 is 13 amino acids. The chain's CDR3 is CASSLGVRYGYTF. The CDR3 DNA sequence: TGTGCCAGCAGTTTGGGAGTGCGTTATGGCTACACCTTC.

This chain joins TRBV3-1 (or the pseudogene TRBV3-2) and TRBJ1-5; perhaps TRBD1 as D (5 bases). The CDR3 is made up of 14 amino acids. V lost 4 bases, J lost 3 bases, and 10 bases lay in between. Per germline, CDR1 LGHDT and CDR2 YNNKEL (reference sequence). The CDR3 spells CASSPGLNNQPQHF. The CDR3 DNA is TGTGCCAGCAGCCCGGGACTGAACAATCAGCCCCAGCATTTT.

The chain has TRBV18 and TRBJ2-2, with a weak D call TRBD2 (6 bases). CDR1 KGHSH and CDR2 LQKENI come from the germline V gene. The CDR3 covers 17 residues. With 2 bases removed from V and 0 bases from J, the gap between germline ends came to 13 bases. CDR3 residues: CASSPVRRGTNTGELFF. CDR3 nucleotides: TGTGCCAGCTCACCAGTTCGGCGGGGAACGAACACCGGGGAGCTGTTTTTT.

This chain uses TRBV6-1 with TRBJ1-2; D possibly corresponds to TRBD1 (5 bases). CDR1 is MNHNS, CDR2 SASEGT, per germline. V lost 0 bases to trimming and J lost 7 bases, with 18 bases between them. The CDR3 is 16 residues long. Written as DNA, the CDR3 is TGTGCCAGCAGTGAAGCACACAGGTTTTCAGAAGGTGGCTACACCTTC. As protein: CASSEAHRFSEGGYTF.

V usage is TRBV9 and J usage is TRBJ1-4, with TRBD1 matching over 7 bases. Germline V gene sequence: CDR1 SGDLS, CDR2 YYNGEE. The CDR3 covers 15 residues. The trim removed 4 bases at V and 5 bases at J, leaving 8 bases unmatched. The CDR3 is CASSPRQGLNEKLFF. The DNA for the CDR3 is TGTGCCAGCAGCCCTCGACAGGGTCTAAATGAAAAACTGTTTTTT.

The rearrangement links TRBV5-1 to TRBJ2-7, with TRBD2 as a possible D gene (6 bases). V was trimmed by 4 bases and J by 3 bases, leaving 20 bases between them. The germline CDR1 and CDR2 sequences are SGHRS and YFSETQ. The CDR3 is 16 residues long. The CDR3 reads CASSARPGTGDYEQYF. Written as DNA, the CDR3 is TGCGCCAGCAGCGCTAGACCCGGGACTGGGGACTACGAGCAGTACTTC.

A few counts support this clone. The V gene is TRBV18, the J gene TRBJ1-4, with a tentative D call TRBD1 (5 bases). This CDR3 contains 15 residues. V lost 1 base and J 3 bases, leaving 9 bases between the germline ends. Germline V gene sequence: CDR1 KGHSH, CDR2 LQKENI. CDR3 protein: CASSPRQGPNEKLFF. The CDR3 nucleotides read TGTGCCAGCTCACCACGGCAGGGCCCTAATGAAAAACTGTTTTTT.

This sequence joins TRBV5-1 and TRBJ2-3; D gene ambiguous. This CDR3 is built from 15 residues. Germline V lookup: CDR1 SGHRS, CDR2 YFSETQ. Trimming cost V 0 bases and J 0 bases, with 8 bases left between them. The CDR3 bases are TGCGCCAGCAGCTTGGATGGCACCAGCACAGATACGCAGTATTTT. Translating it yields CASSLDGTSTDTQYF.

The chain carries TRBV9 and TRBJ2-6; D gene uncertain. Germline loops: CDR1 SGDLS, CDR2 YYNGEE. Trimming took 0 bases from V and 2 from J, leaving 6 bases between them. This CDR3 spans 15 amino acids. CDR3 sequence (DNA): TGTGCCAGCAGCGTAGCACAAGCTGGGGCCAACGTCCTGACTTTC. Translation: CASSVAQAGANVLTF.

The rearrangement uses TRBV7-9 and TRBJ1-5, with D tentatively TRBD1 (5 bases). The CDR3 length is 18 residues. V dropped 5 bases and J dropped 3 bases, with 23 bases sitting between them. Germline-derived CDR1 and CDR2 are SEHNR and FQNEAQ (reference sequence). CDR3 sequence: CASSPGTGLANPNQPQHF. DNA for the CDR3: TGTGCCAGCAGCCCCGGGACGGGACTAGCAAACCCCAATCAGCCCCAGCATTTT.